These T cell receptor beta chains were read from a single sample in a study of high-grade serous ovarian cancer treatment subgroups. Profiled with immunoSEQ multiplex PCR; TCRdb holds only in-frame clones, not every one. The table includes about 3,500 clones, 70% to 75% detected once. Material for sequencing was tumor tissue. These receptors all stem from a human donor with high-grade serous ovarian cancer. The CDR3 runs from the conserved cysteine through the conserved F or W. The order of the fields is D gene, V gene, J gene, clone size, CDR3 protein, CDR3 DNA. D genes are given only for firm matches. The size of a clone is reported for some rows only, either as once, few or many, or as a class for expanded clones.

d_gene: -
v_gene: TRBV6-5
j_gene: TRBJ1-2
abundance: -
CDR3aa: CASSPLGVGGYTF
CDR3nt: TGTGCCAGCAGCCCCTTAGGCGTGGGGGGCTACACCTTC

d_gene: TRBD1
v_gene: TRBV7-2
j_gene: TRBJ1-3
abundance: once
CDR3aa: CASSLAGQGIGNTIYF
CDR3nt: TGTGCCAGCAGCTTAGCCGGACAGGGGATTGGAAACACCATATATTTT

d_gene: -
v_gene: TRBV25-1
j_gene: TRBJ2-2
abundance: -
CDR3aa: CASRVGANTGELFF
CDR3nt: TGTGCCAGCAGAGTGGGTGCGAACACCGGGGAGCTGTTTTTT

d_gene: TRBD1
v_gene: TRBV27
j_gene: TRBJ2-2
abundance: -
CDR3aa: CASSFDRVPGELFF
CDR3nt: TGTGCCAGCAGTTTTGACAGGGTCCCCGGGGAGCTGTTTTTT

d_gene: TRBD2
v_gene: TRBV6-5
j_gene: TRBJ2-1
abundance: -
CDR3aa: CASSLEAGAYNEQFF
CDR3nt: TGTGCCAGCAGTTTGGAGGCGGGGGCCTACAATGAGCAGTTCTTC

d_gene: -
v_gene: TRBV9
j_gene: TRBJ2-3
abundance: -
CDR3aa: CASTPLNTDTQYF
CDR3nt: TGTGCCAGCACCCCCCTTAACACAGATACGCAGTATTTT

d_gene: -
v_gene: TRBV4-3
j_gene: TRBJ1-6
abundance: -
CDR3aa: CASSTGPYNSPLHF
CDR3nt: TGCGCCAGCTCAACGGGACCTTATAATTCACCCCTCCACTTT

d_gene: TRBD1
v_gene: TRBV27
j_gene: TRBJ2-7
abundance: -
CDR3aa: CASSPGQGFEQYF
CDR3nt: TGTGCCAGCAGTCCAGGACAGGGTTTCGAGCAGTACTTC

d_gene: -
v_gene: TRBV7-3
j_gene: TRBJ2-3
abundance: -
CDR3aa: CASSSTPAPTDTQYF
CDR3nt: TGTGCCAGCAGCTCGACCCCGGCCCCCACAGATACGCAGTATTTT

d_gene: TRBD1
v_gene: TRBV5-6
j_gene: TRBJ1-3
abundance: -
CDR3aa: CASSKGQAFSGNTIYF
CDR3nt: TGTGCCAGCAGCAAGGGACAGGCGTTCTCTGGAAACACCATATATTTT

d_gene: TRBD2
v_gene: TRBV7-2
j_gene: TRBJ2-3
abundance: few
CDR3aa: CASSQRRSGGLNRDTQYF
CDR3nt: TGTGCCAGCAGCCAGAGGCGTAGCGGGGGACTAAATAGGGATACGCAGTATTTT

d_gene: TRBD2
v_gene: TRBV2
j_gene: TRBJ2-1
abundance: -
CDR3aa: CASRATSGAYNEQFF
CDR3nt: TGTGCCAGCAGGGCGACTAGCGGGGCATACAATGAGCAGTTCTTC

d_gene: -
v_gene: TRBV28
j_gene: TRBJ1-2
abundance: -
CDR3aa: CASRQPGPETNYGYTF
CDR3nt: TGTGCCAGCAGACAACCGGGACCGGAGACTAACTATGGCTACACCTTC

d_gene: -
v_gene: TRBV27
j_gene: TRBJ2-7
abundance: -
CDR3aa: CARGREGLAYEQYF
CDR3nt: TGTGCCAGAGGGCGAGAGGGACTTGCCTACGAGCAGTACTTC

d_gene: -
v_gene: TRBV4-3
j_gene: TRBJ2-5
abundance: -
CDR3aa: CASSQDTGAQETQYF
CDR3nt: TGCGCCAGCAGCCAAGATACAGGAGCCCAAGAGACCCAGTACTTC

d_gene: -
v_gene: TRBV30
j_gene: TRBJ1-5
abundance: -
CDR3aa: CAWSVGAATGNQPQHF
CDR3nt: TGTGCCTGGAGTGTAGGAGCGGCCACGGGCAATCAGCCCCAGCATTTT

d_gene: -
v_gene: TRBV11-2
j_gene: TRBJ1-1
abundance: -
CDR3aa: CASLLVGGTEAFF
CDR3nt: TGTGCCAGCCTATTGGTGGGGGGCACTGAAGCTTTCTTT

d_gene: -
v_gene: TRBV11-2
j_gene: TRBJ2-1
abundance: -
CDR3aa: CASSLDRTGQFF
CDR3nt: TGTGCCAGCAGCTTAGATAGGACGGGTCAGTTCTTC

d_gene: TRBD2
v_gene: TRBV28
j_gene: TRBJ2-5
abundance: -
CDR3aa: CASSYLGLAYQETQYF
CDR3nt: TGTGCCAGCAGCTACCTAGGACTAGCCTACCAAGAGACCCAGTACTTC

d_gene: -
v_gene: TRBV2
j_gene: TRBJ2-7
abundance: -
CDR3aa: CASSGVGAYEQYF
CDR3nt: TGTGCCAGCAGTGGGGTCGGTGCCTACGAGCAGTACTTC

d_gene: -
v_gene: TRBV7-9
j_gene: TRBJ2-2
abundance: -
CDR3aa: CASSPPGETFTGELFF
CDR3nt: TGTGCCAGCAGCCCACCTGGGGAGACTTTCACCGGGGAGCTGTTTTTT

d_gene: -
v_gene: TRBV4-3
j_gene: TRBJ1-5
abundance: -
CDR3aa: CASSQEEDQPQHF
CDR3nt: TGCGCCAGCAGCCAAGAAGAGGATCAGCCCCAGCATTTT

d_gene: -
v_gene: TRBV30
j_gene: TRBJ1-2
abundance: -
CDR3aa: CAWGRGNYGYTF
CDR3nt: TGTGCCTGGGGCAGGGGAAACTATGGCTACACCTTC

d_gene: -
v_gene: TRBV7-2
j_gene: TRBJ2-2
abundance: -
CDR3aa: CASSLVETLGGELFF
CDR3nt: TGTGCCAGCAGCTTAGTCGAGACATTGGGCGGGGAGCTGTTTTTT

d_gene: -
v_gene: TRBV18
j_gene: TRBJ2-6
abundance: -
CDR3aa: CASSPNTGANVLTF
CDR3nt: TGTGCCAGCTCACCGAACACTGGGGCCAACGTCCTGACTTTC

d_gene: TRBD2
v_gene: TRBV5-1
j_gene: TRBJ2-7
abundance: -
CDR3aa: CASSTGLSYEQYF
CDR3nt: TGCGCCAGCAGCACGGGACTATCCTACGAGCAGTACTTC

d_gene: -
v_gene: TRBV29-1
j_gene: TRBJ2-7
abundance: -
CDR3aa: CSVEGDGSSYEQYF
CDR3nt: TGCAGCGTTGAAGGGGACGGGTCCTCCTACGAGCAGTACTTC

d_gene: -
v_gene: TRBV30
j_gene: TRBJ2-7
abundance: -
CDR3aa: CAWSVQAGKGEQYF
CDR3nt: TGTGCCTGGAGTGTACAGGCGGGGAAAGGGGAGCAGTACTTC

d_gene: -
v_gene: TRBV16
j_gene: TRBJ2-7
abundance: -
CDR3aa: CASSQSAGTYEQYF
CDR3nt: TGTGCCAGCAGCCAATCGGCGGGGACCTACGAGCAGTACTTC

d_gene: -
v_gene: TRBV30
j_gene: TRBJ2-7
abundance: large
CDR3aa: CAWSRRVKVHEQYF
CDR3nt: TGTGCCTGGAGTCGAAGGGTTAAGGTCCACGAGCAGTACTTC

d_gene: -
v_gene: TRBV28
j_gene: TRBJ2-7
abundance: -
CDR3aa: CASSFGGRGEQYF
CDR3nt: TGTGCCAGCAGTTTTGGAGGGCGAGGTGAGCAGTACTTC

d_gene: TRBD1
v_gene: TRBV7-2
j_gene: TRBJ2-7
abundance: -
CDR3aa: CASSLGGTEFSEQYF
CDR3nt: TGTGCCAGCAGCTTAGGTGGGACAGAATTTAGCGAGCAGTACTTC

d_gene: TRBD1
v_gene: TRBV9
j_gene: TRBJ1-2
abundance: few
CDR3aa: CASSITGGAGYGYTF
CDR3nt: TGTGCCAGCAGCATCACAGGGGGCGCCGGGTATGGCTACACCTTC

d_gene: TRBD2
v_gene: TRBV2
j_gene: TRBJ2-7
abundance: -
CDR3aa: CASRSTSGPSYEQYF
CDR3nt: TGTGCCAGCAGATCCACTAGCGGCCCCTCCTACGAGCAGTACTTC

d_gene: -
v_gene: TRBV20-1
j_gene: TRBJ2-7
abundance: few
CDR3aa: CSAPKQYEQYF
CDR3nt: TGCAGTGCGCCTAAACAGTACGAGCAGTACTTC

d_gene: -
v_gene: TRBV10-1
j_gene: TRBJ2-2
abundance: -
CDR3aa: CASSLGGTGELFF
CDR3nt: TGCGCCAGCAGTCTGGGGGGCACCGGGGAGCTGTTTTTT

d_gene: TRBD1
v_gene: TRBV5-1
j_gene: TRBJ2-7
abundance: -
CDR3aa: CASSWGDREAYEQYF
CDR3nt: TGCGCCAGCAGCTGGGGGGACAGGGAGGCCTACGAGCAGTACTTC

d_gene: -
v_gene: TRBV4-1
j_gene: TRBJ2-7
abundance: once
CDR3aa: CASSQLEMVGGFYEQYF
CDR3nt: TGCGCCAGCAGCCAGCTAGAAATGGTGGGGGGCTTCTACGAGCAGTACTTC

d_gene: -
v_gene: TRBV28
j_gene: TRBJ1-1
abundance: few
CDR3aa: CASRENTEAFF
CDR3nt: TGTGCCAGCAGAGAGAACACTGAAGCTTTCTTT

d_gene: -
v_gene: TRBV19
j_gene: TRBJ1-2
abundance: -
CDR3aa: CASRDRGHYGYTF
CDR3nt: TGTGCCAGTAGGGACAGAGGTCACTATGGCTACACCTTC

d_gene: TRBD1
v_gene: TRBV5-6
j_gene: TRBJ1-1
abundance: -
CDR3aa: CASSFPDRVNTEAFF
CDR3nt: TGTGCCAGCAGCTTTCCGGACAGGGTGAACACTGAAGCTTTCTTT

d_gene: -
v_gene: TRBV7-8
j_gene: TRBJ2-5
abundance: once
CDR3aa: CASSLGGSGWVETQYF
CDR3nt: TGTGCCAGCAGCTTAGGGGGCAGCGGATGGGTGGAGACCCAGTACTTC

d_gene: -
v_gene: TRBV7-9
j_gene: TRBJ2-3
abundance: -
CDR3aa: CASSFGSTDTDTQYF
CDR3nt: TGTGCCAGCAGCTTTGGGTCGACAGACACAGATACGCAGTATTTT

d_gene: -
v_gene: TRBV9
j_gene: TRBJ2-7
abundance: -
CDR3aa: CASSVDGGQSSYEQYF
CDR3nt: TGTGCCAGCAGCGTAGACGGTGGACAGAGCTCCTACGAGCAGTACTTC

d_gene: -
v_gene: TRBV28
j_gene: TRBJ2-7
abundance: -
CDR3aa: CASSLYPTEQYF
CDR3nt: TGTGCCAGCAGTTTATACCCGACTGAGCAGTACTTC